A selection of T cell receptor beta chains follows, all from one sample in a study of shared T cell receptors in the human thymus. Repertoires were generated with immunoSEQ multiplex PCR, while TCRdb's copy carries only in-frame clones and drops some. In the table there are a few hundred thousand clones, 95% of which are singletons. Material: thymocytes. The receptor source for this set is a human donor. Each CDR3 is given with its conserved first and last residue. Fields, in order: D gene, V gene, clone size, J gene, CDR3 protein. A D gene is named only where the DNA matches it firmly. Not all rows give a size; the values are once, few, many and, for expanded clones, a class.

d_gene: -
v_gene: TRBV19
abundance: -
j_gene: TRBJ2-7
CDR3aa: CASTRNRDDAYEQYF

d_gene: -
v_gene: TRBV6-4
abundance: -
j_gene: TRBJ2-3
CDR3aa: CASSDSSQAGTDCTQYF

d_gene: -
v_gene: TRBV4-1
abundance: -
j_gene: TRBJ1-5
CDR3aa: CASSQVWDHPQHF

d_gene: -
v_gene: TRBV28
abundance: -
j_gene: TRBJ1-5
CDR3aa: CANSPLTDPHSNQPQHF

d_gene: -
v_gene: TRBV4-1
abundance: -
j_gene: TRBJ2-7
CDR3aa: CASSHIVYYEQYF

d_gene: TRBD2
v_gene: TRBV29-1
abundance: -
j_gene: TRBJ2-7
CDR3aa: CSVEMGLAGGGYEQYF

d_gene: -
v_gene: TRBV21-1
abundance: -
j_gene: TRBJ2-7
CDR3aa: CASSKEDSGRYEQYF

d_gene: -
v_gene: TRBV27
abundance: -
j_gene: TRBJ2-1
CDR3aa: CASSFLGQYEQFF

d_gene: -
v_gene: TRBV5-1
abundance: -
j_gene: TRBJ2-2
CDR3aa: CATSGPGNTGELFF

d_gene: TRBD1
v_gene: TRBV27
abundance: once
j_gene: TRBJ1-5
CDR3aa: CASSLKGTGEGQPQHF

d_gene: -
v_gene: TRBV15
abundance: once
j_gene: TRBJ1-1
CDR3aa: CATSRGQGERAFF

d_gene: TRBD1
v_gene: TRBV25-1
abundance: -
j_gene: TRBJ1-5
CDR3aa: CASSSPDRGDQPQHF

d_gene: -
v_gene: TRBV5-4
abundance: -
j_gene: TRBJ2-5
CDR3aa: CASSLEEAETQYF

d_gene: TRBD2
v_gene: TRBV27
abundance: -
j_gene: TRBJ2-7
CDR3aa: CASSKGLAGGSYEQYF

d_gene: -
v_gene: TRBV2
abundance: -
j_gene: TRBJ2-5
CDR3aa: CASKAYIWKTQYF

d_gene: -
v_gene: TRBV9
abundance: -
j_gene: TRBJ2-5
CDR3aa: CASGAGPQETQYF

d_gene: TRBD1
v_gene: TRBV19
abundance: -
j_gene: TRBJ1-2
CDR3aa: CASSIAATAGGANYGYTF

d_gene: TRBD2
v_gene: TRBV28
abundance: -
j_gene: TRBJ2-3
CDR3aa: CASPSPESGRCTDTQYF

d_gene: TRBD1
v_gene: TRBV5-1
abundance: -
j_gene: TRBJ2-7
CDR3aa: CASSGDRGRYEQYF

d_gene: TRBD2
v_gene: TRBV30
abundance: once
j_gene: TRBJ2-7
CDR3aa: CAWSFGLAGVEQYF